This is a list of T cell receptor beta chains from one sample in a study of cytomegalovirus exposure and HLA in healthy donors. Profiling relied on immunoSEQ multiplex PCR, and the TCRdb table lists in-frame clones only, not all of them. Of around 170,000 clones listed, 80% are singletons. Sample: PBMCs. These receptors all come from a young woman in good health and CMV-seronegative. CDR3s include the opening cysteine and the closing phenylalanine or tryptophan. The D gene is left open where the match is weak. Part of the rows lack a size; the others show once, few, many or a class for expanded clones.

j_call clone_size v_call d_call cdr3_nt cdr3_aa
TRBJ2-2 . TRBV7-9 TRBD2 TGTGCCAGCAGCTTAGCTCGGGGGGCCGGGGAGCTGTTTTTT CASSLARGAGELFF
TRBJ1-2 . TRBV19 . TGTGCCAGTAGACAGTTAGCTAACTATGGCTACACCTTC CASRQLANYGYTF
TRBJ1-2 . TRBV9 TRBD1 TGTGCCAGCAGCCAAGGGACAGGGTCGGACTATGGCTACACCTTC CASSQGTGSDYGYTF
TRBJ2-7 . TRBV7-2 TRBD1 TGTGCCAGCAGCTTAGTGGGACAGAGCTCCTACGAGCAGTACTTC CASSLVGQSSYEQYF
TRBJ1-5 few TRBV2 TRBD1 TGTGCCAGCAAGTACAGGGGGGATTATCAGCCCCAGCATTTT CASKYRGDYQPQHF
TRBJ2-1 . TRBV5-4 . TGTGCCAGCAGGATGACCGACTCCCGGACCTACAATGAGCAGTTCTTC CASRMTDSRTYNEQFF
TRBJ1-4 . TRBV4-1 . TGCGCCAGCAGCCAACCCCGGACAGTTCGGGCTAATGAAAAACTGTTTTTT CASSQPRTVRANEKLFF
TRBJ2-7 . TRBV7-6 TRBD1 TGTGCCAGCAGCTCCTGGGGACAGTTTGGGGACGAGCAGTACTTC CASSSWGQFGDEQYF
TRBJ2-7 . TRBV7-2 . TGTGCCAGCAGCTCGGGACAAGGGGAGCAGTACTTC CASSSGQGEQYF
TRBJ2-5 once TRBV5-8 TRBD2 TGTGCCAGCAGCGCGGGACTAGCGGGGTTCCAAGAGACCCAGTACTTC CASSAGLAGFQETQYF
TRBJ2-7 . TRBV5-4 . TGTGCCAGCAGCACACCCGGACGGGGTGAAGGCGAGCAGTACTTC CASSTPGRGEGEQYF
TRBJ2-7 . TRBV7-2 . TGTGCCAGCAGCTTTTCCCAGGGGGGCTACGAGCAGTACTTC CASSFSQGGYEQYF
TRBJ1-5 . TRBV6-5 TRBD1 TGTGCCAGCAGTGGACAGGGTGGTCAGCCCCAGCATTTT CASSGQGGQPQHF
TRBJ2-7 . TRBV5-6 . TGTGCCAGCAGCTCGTGGGGGGGCTCGGTGCAGTACTTC CASSSWGGSVQYF
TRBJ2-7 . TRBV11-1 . TGTGCCAGCAGCTGGGCACCTAACTACGAGCAGTACTTC CASSWAPNYEQYF
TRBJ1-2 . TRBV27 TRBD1 TGTGCCAGCAGTAGGGACAGACAGCCTGGGGGAGGCTACACCTTC CASSRDRQPGGGYTF
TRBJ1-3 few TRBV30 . TGTGCCTGGGGAGCCAGGGTAAACACCATATATTTT CAWGARVNTIYF
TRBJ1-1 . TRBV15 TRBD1 TGTGCCACCAGCCACTCGACCCGGACAGGAGGAGCAATGAACACTGAAGCTTTCTTT CATSHSTRTGGAMNTEAFF
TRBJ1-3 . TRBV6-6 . TGTGCCAGCGGTCAGTCCTCTGGAAACACCATATATTTT CASGQSSGNTIYF
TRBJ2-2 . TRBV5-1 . TGCGCCAGCAGCTTGGAAGGGGTCGGGGAGCTGTTTTTT CASSLEGVGELFF
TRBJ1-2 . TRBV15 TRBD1 TGTGCCACCAGCAACGACAGGGGAGGTGGCTACACCTTC CATSNDRGGGYTF
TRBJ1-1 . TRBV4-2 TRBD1 TGTGCCAGCAGCCAAGATTGGGCAGGGGGCCAAACTGAAGCTTTCTTT CASSQDWAGGQTEAFF
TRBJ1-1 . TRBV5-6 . TGTGCCAGCAGCTTGAAACAGGTGAACACCGAAGCTTTCTTT CASSLKQVNTEAFF
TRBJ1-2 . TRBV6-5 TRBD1 TGTGCCAGCAGTACAGGGGGAGGCTACACCTTC CASSTGGGYTF
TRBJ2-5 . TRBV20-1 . TGCAGTGCTAGAGATCTAGAGACCCAGTACTTC CSARDLETQYF
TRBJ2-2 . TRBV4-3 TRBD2 TGCGCCAGCAGCCAAGAGGGGGCTAGCGGGGACCCCACCGGGGAGCTGTTTTTT CASSQEGASGDPTGELFF
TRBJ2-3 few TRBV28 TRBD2 TGTGCCAGCAGCCTACCTAGCGGGGGATCGTCAGATACGCAGTATTTT CASSLPSGGSSDTQYF
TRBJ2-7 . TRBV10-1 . TGCGCCAGCAGTGATCCCCTAGCTCCGGGTGAGCAGTACTTC CASSDPLAPGEQYF
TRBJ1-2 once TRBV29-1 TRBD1 TGCAGCGTGACTAGGGACAGGGCTGGCTACACCTTC CSVTRDRAGYTF
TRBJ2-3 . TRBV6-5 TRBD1 TGTGCCAGCAGTTACTCGGGGACAGGGTACGCAGATACGCAGTATTTT CASSYSGTGYADTQYF
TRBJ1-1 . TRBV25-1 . TGTGCCAGCAGTCTAAAATCCGTCACTGAAGCTTTCTTT CASSLKSVTEAFF
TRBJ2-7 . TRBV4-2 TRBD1 TGTGCCAGCAGCCCGGCCGGGACAGTCTACGAGCAGTACTTC CASSPAGTVYEQYF
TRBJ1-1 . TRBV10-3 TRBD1 TGTGCCATCAGTGAAAACCCAGGGGGCAGTGAAGCTTTCTTT CAISENPGGSEAFF
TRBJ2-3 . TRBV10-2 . TGCGCCAGCAGTGACCCGGGCACAGATACGCAGTATTTT CASSDPGTDTQYF
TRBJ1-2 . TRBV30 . TGTGCCTGGAGTGTACTGTTAGGGGCTGGTGGCTACACCTTC CAWSVLLGAGGYTF
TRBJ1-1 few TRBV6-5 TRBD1 TGTGCCAGCAGCCTCCATGACAGGGGAAGAAGTGAAGCTTTCTTT CASSLHDRGRSEAFF
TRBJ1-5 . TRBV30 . TGTGCGGCGGAGATCACGGGGGTTAGCAATCAGCCCCAGCATTTT CAAEITGVSNQPQHF
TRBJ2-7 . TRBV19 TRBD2 TGTGCCAGTAGTATTCAGAGCGGGGGGACCGACTACGAGCAGTACTTC CASSIQSGGTDYEQYF
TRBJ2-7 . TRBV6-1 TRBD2 TGTGCCAGCAGTGAACTGTTAGCGGGGAACCCCTCCTACGAGCAGTACTTC CASSELLAGNPSYEQYF
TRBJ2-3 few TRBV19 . TGTGCCAGTAGTCCACAAATGGCAGATACGCAGTATTTT CASSPQMADTQYF
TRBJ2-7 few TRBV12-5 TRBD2 TGTGCTAGTGGCTCCCCAGGTAGCGGGGTCATCTACGAGCAGTACTTC CASGSPGSGVIYEQYF